This T cell receptor beta chain appears in the sequencing data of a study of T cells in Graves' hyperthyroidism and ophthalmopathy. Study conclusions and caveats: Before onset, by a median of around 6.1 months, the model predicted ophthalmopathy. Blood also carried most thyroid clonotypes expanded above 0.001.

Amplified regions were TCR beta CDR3 sequences from RNA transcripts. An initial round of RT-PCR targeting the TCR CDR3 relied on the HTBI primer set. MiXCR was run by TCRdb on the multiplex PCR reads, yielding one entry per CDR3 protein. The table lists about 640,000 distinct CDR3 sequences, roughly 45% of them singletons, with roughly 6.5% in the top ten. Turning to this clonotype: Its antigen is currently unknown. A much larger clone lies a single base off, so this may be a read error.

A patient was excluded if there was uncontrolled infection, other autoimmune disease, pregnancy or lactation. Sequenced material: peripheral blood or thyroid tissue (not recorded which). This receptor was taken from an adult man with Graves' disease, either hyperthyroidism or ophthalmopathy (not recorded which).

The CDR3 loop reads CAISDGPGTQYF. CDR3 coding DNA: TGTGCCATCAGTGATGGGCCGGGGACCCAGTACTTC. J is TRBJ2-5 and V is TRBV2, with D hard to call. This CDR3 spans 12 amino acids. Germline V lookup: CDR1 SNHLY, CDR2 FYNNEI.